A selection of T cell receptor beta chains follows, all from one sample in a study of blood T cell repertoires in COVID-19. Produced via immunoSEQ multiplex PCR; TCRdb's table is partial and in-frame only. Of under 150,000 clones listed, about 85% are singletons. Sequencing was carried out using peripheral blood. These receptors all come from a woman aged 55 to 70 with COVID-19, enrolled during active disease. Each CDR3 is given with its conserved first and last residue. A D gene is named only where the DNA matches it firmly. Expanded clones are given a class, and other clones once, few, many or no size at all.

j_call d_call v_call clone_size cdr3_nt cdr3_aa
TRBJ2-1 NA TRBV5-1 NA TGCGCCAGCAGCTTGACCGGGGGATCGTACAATGAGCAGTTCTTC CASSLTGGSYNEQFF
TRBJ1-5 NA TRBV27 NA TGTGCCAGCAGCCCCGGGATCCTTAGCAATCAGCCCCAGCATTTT CASSPGILSNQPQHF
TRBJ2-1 TRBD1 TRBV2 NA TGTGCCAGCAGTGAAAGGGACAGGGGGCTTCATGAGCAGTTCTTC CASSERDRGLHEQFF
TRBJ1-2 TRBD1 TRBV6-5 NA TGTGCCAGCACTCGTACCGGGACAGGGGGCTATGGCTACACCTTC CASTRTGTGGYGYTF
TRBJ2-1 NA TRBV10-1 NA TGCGCCAGCAGTGAGTCGACTAGCTCCTACAATGAGCAGTTCTTC CASSESTSSYNEQFF
TRBJ2-7 NA TRBV7-8 NA TGTGCCAGCAGCTTAGACAGGTCCTACGAGCAGTACTTC CASSLDRSYEQYF
TRBJ1-1 TRBD1 TRBV29-1 NA TGCAGCGTTGGCGACAGGGAAATATCAGCTTTCTTT CSVGDREISAFF
TRBJ1-4 NA TRBV30 NA TGTGCCTGGAGTGGTGGGAGTGAAAAACTGTTTTTT CAWSGGSEKLFF
TRBJ1-2 NA TRBV14 once TGTGCCAGCAGCCAAGCCCACAGGGTATGGGGCTACACCTTC CASSQAHRVWGYTF
TRBJ2-3 NA TRBV7-9 NA TGTGCCAGCAGCTTAGAACTGGGCACAGATACGCAGTATTTT CASSLELGTDTQYF
TRBJ2-7 TRBD2 TRBV7-3 NA TGTGCCAGCAGCTTATTCGGGGGGGAGTCCTACGAGCAGTACTTC CASSLFGGESYEQYF
TRBJ2-2 NA TRBV28 once TGTGCCAGCAGTCCCTTCAGGGGCCCGAACACCGGGGAGCTGTTTTTT CASSPFRGPNTGELFF
TRBJ1-1 TRBD1 TRBV9 NA TGTGCCAGCAGCGTAGTGGGACAGGGGAACACTGAAGCTTTCTTT CASSVVGQGNTEAFF
TRBJ2-3 NA TRBV19 NA TGTGCCAGTAGTATAGATTCCCAGGGCGCCACCACAGATACGCAGTATTTT CASSIDSQGATTDTQYF
TRBJ2-2 TRBD1 TRBV6-5 NA TGTGCCAGCAGGGACAGGGGGAGGACCGGGGAGCTGTTTTTT CASRDRGRTGELFF
TRBJ1-1 NA TRBV29-1 NA TGCAGCGTTGGTAATCAACGCGGGGACACTGAAGCTTTCTTT CSVGNQRGDTEAFF
TRBJ2-7 TRBD1 TRBV18 NA TGTGCCAGCTCACCAGGACAGGGCGACTCCTACGAGCAGTACTTC CASSPGQGDSYEQYF
TRBJ1-3 TRBD1 TRBV6-1 few TGTGCCAGCAGTGGGATTAGACAGGGTATATCATCTGGAAACACCATATATTTT CASSGIRQGISSGNTIYF
TRBJ2-3 TRBD2 TRBV6-6 NA TGTGCCACAGCGGGGGGGAGTGGCGATACGCAGTATTTT CATAGGSGDTQYF
TRBJ1-2 TRBD1 TRBV3-1/TRBV3-2 NA TGTGCCAGCAGCCAAGGCAGGGGGCTTGGCTACACCTTC CASSQGRGLGYTF
TRBJ1-5 NA TRBV5-1 once TGCGCCAGCAGCTTGGAGGGCGGGGTAAATCAGCCCCAGCATTTT CASSLEGGVNQPQHF
TRBJ2-1 TRBD2 TRBV4-3 NA TGCGCCAGCAGCCAAGATTTTGCGGGGGGGAGGGATGAGCAGTTCTTC CASSQDFAGGRDEQFF
TRBJ2-7 TRBD1 TRBV4-1 once TGCGCCAGCAGCCGCTTTGACAGGGCACACGAGCAGTACTTC CASSRFDRAHEQYF
TRBJ1-2 TRBD1 TRBV3-1/TRBV3-2 NA TGTGCCAGCAGCCAAGATGACAGGGTGGAAAACTATGGCTACACCTTC CASSQDDRVENYGYTF
TRBJ1-2 TRBD1 TRBV19 NA TGTGCCAGTAGTCCACCGGGACAGGGGGCAAAAGGCTACACCTTC CASSPPGQGAKGYTF
TRBJ2-3 NA TRBV3-1/TRBV3-2 NA TGTGCCAGCAGCCAAGGGTCCCAGGGGTTCGAAATCAGCACAGATACGCAGTATTTT CASSQGSQGFEISTDTQYF
TRBJ2-3 TRBD2 TRBV3-1/TRBV3-2 NA TGTGCCAGCAGCCTAAGACTAGCGGGGGACACAGATACGCAGTATTTT CASSLRLAGDTDTQYF
TRBJ1-5 NA TRBV7-2 NA TGTGCCAGCAGCTTCCCGGGGAATCAGCCCCAGCATTTT CASSFPGNQPQHF
TRBJ1-6 TRBD1 TRBV18 few TGTGCCAGCTCACCCCGAGACCGGGACAGGGTTTCACCCCTCCACTTT CASSPRDRDRVSPLHF
TRBJ1-4 TRBD1 TRBV2 NA TGTGCCAGCAGCGCCCGGGACAGGGGAAATGAAAAACTGTTTTTT CASSARDRGNEKLFF
TRBJ1-2 NA TRBV6-5 NA TGTGCCAGCAGTTATAGCCTGGTGGGTGGCTACACCTTC CASSYSLVGGYTF
TRBJ2-6 NA TRBV7-6 NA TGTGCCAGCAGCCTCGGTGCGGGAGGGGCCAACGTCCTGACTTTC CASSLGAGGANVLTF
TRBJ2-5 TRBD1 TRBV5-6 NA TGTGCCAGCAGCGGGGGGACAGGGATGGAGACCCAGTACTTC CASSGGTGMETQYF
TRBJ2-5 NA TRBV2 once TGTGCCAGCAGGGGACTCACACGGGAGACCCAGTACTTC CASRGLTRETQYF
TRBJ1-6 TRBD1 TRBV18 NA TGTGCCAGCTCACCTGGCCAGGGGGCAACCTTGTCACCCCTCCACTTT CASSPGQGATLSPLHF
TRBJ2-5 TRBD2 TRBV5-1 once TGCGCCAGCAGCGCCGGACTAGCGGGGGGCGGCGAGGAGACCCAGTACTTC CASSAGLAGGGEETQYF
TRBJ2-7 TRBD2 TRBV10-3 NA TGTGCCATCAGTGAAGGGACTAGCGGGGGGTTTGGCGAGCAGTACTTC CAISEGTSGGFGEQYF